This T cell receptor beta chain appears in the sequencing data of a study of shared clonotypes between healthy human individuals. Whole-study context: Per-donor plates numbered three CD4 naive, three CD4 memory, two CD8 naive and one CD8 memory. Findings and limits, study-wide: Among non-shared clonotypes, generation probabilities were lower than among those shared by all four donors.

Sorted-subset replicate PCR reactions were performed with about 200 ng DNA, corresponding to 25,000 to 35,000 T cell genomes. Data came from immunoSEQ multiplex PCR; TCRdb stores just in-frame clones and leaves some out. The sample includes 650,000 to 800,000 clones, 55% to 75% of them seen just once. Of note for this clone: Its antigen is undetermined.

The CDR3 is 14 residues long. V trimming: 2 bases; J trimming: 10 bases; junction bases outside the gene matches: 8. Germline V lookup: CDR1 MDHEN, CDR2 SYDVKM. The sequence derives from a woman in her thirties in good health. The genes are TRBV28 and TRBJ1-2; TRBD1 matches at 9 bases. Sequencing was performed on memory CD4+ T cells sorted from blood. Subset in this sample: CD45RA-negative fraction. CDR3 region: CASSLIAGQGTYTF. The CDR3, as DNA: TGTGCCAGCAGTTTAATAGCGGGACAGGGCACCTACACCTTC.